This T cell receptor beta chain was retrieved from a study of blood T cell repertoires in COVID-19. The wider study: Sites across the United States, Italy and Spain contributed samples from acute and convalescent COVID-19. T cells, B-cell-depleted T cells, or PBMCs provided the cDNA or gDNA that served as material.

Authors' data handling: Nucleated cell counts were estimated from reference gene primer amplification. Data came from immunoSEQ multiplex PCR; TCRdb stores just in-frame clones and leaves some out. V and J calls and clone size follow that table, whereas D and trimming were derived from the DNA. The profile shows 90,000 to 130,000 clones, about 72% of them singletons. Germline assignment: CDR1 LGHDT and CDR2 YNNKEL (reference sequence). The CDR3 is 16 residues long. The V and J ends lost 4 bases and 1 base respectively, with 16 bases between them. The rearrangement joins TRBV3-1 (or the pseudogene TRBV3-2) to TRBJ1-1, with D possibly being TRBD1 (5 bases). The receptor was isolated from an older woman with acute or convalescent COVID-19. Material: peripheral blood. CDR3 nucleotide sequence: TGTGCCAGCAGCCCCTCTTCCGGGGGGGGGAACACTGAAGCTTTCTTT. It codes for CASSPSSGGGNTEAFF.